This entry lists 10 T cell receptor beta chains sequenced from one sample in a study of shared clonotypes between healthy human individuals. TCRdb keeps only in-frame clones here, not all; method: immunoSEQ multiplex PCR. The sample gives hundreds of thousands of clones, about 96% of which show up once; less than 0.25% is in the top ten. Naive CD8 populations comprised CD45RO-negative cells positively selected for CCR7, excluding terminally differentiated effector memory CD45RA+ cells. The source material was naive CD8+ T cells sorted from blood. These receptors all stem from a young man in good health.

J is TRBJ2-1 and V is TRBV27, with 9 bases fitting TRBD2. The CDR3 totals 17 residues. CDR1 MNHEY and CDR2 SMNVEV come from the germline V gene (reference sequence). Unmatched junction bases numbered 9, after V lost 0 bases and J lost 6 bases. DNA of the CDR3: TGTGCCAGCAGTTTATCGTGGGGGCGGGAGGGCCCCAATGAGCAGTTCTTC. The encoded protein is CASSLSWGREGPNEQFF.

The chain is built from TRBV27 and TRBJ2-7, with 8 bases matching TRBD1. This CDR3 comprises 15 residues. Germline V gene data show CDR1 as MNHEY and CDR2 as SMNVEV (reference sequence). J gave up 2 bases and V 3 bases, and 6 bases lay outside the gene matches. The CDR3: CASSFYGTGAYEQYF. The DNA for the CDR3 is TGTGCCAGCAGTTTCTACGGGACAGGAGCCTACGAGCAGTACTTC.

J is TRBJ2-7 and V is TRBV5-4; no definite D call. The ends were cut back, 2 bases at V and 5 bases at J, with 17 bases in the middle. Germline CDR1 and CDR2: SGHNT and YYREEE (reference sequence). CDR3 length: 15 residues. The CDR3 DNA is TGTGCCAGCAGCTTCAAACTGCAATTCAACGACGAGCAGTACTTC. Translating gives CASSFKLQFNDEQYF.

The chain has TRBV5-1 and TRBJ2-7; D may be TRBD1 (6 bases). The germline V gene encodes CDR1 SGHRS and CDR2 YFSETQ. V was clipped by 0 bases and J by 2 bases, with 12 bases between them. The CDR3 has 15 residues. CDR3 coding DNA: TGCGCCAGCAGCTTGGCTTTGACAGGAGCCTACGAGCAGTACTTC. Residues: CASSLALTGAYEQYF.

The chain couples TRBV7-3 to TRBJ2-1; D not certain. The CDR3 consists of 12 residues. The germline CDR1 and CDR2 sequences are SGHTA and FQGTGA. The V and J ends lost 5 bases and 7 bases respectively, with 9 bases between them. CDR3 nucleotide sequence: TGTGCCAGCAGCGGCCCGGGTAATGAGCAGTTCTTC. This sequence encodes CASSGPGNEQFF.

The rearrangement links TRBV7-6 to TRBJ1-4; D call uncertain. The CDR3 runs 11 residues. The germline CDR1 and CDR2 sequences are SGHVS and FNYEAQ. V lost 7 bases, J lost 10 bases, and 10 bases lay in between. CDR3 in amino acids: CASTQGGKLFF. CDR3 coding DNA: TGTGCCAGCACCCAAGGCGGAAAACTGTTTTTT. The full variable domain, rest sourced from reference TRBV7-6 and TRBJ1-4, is GAGVSQSPRYKVTKRGQDVALRCDPISGHVSLYWYRQALGQGPEFLTYFNYEAQQDKSGLPNDRFSAERPEGSISTLTIQRTEQRDSAMYRCASTQGGKLFFGSGTQLSVL.

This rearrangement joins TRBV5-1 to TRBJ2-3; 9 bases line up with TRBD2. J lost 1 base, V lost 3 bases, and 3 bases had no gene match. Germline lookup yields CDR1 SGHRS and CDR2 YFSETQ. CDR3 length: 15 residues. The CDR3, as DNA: TGCGCCAGCAGCTGGGGACTAGCTGGCACAGATACGCAGTATTTT. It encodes CASSWGLAGTDTQYF.

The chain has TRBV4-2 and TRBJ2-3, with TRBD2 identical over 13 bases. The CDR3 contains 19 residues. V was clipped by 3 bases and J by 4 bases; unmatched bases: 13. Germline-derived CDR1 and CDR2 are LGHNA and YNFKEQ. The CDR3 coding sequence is TGTGCCAGCAGCCAGAAAGGACTAGCGGGAGTCTTCGAGGCAGATACGCAGTATTTT. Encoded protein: CASSQKGLAGVFEADTQYF.

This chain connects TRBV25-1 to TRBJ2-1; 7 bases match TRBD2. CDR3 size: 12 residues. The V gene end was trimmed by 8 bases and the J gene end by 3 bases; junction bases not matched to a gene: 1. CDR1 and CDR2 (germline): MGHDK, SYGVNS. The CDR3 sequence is CASASGYNEQFF. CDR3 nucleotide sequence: TGTGCCAGCGCTAGCGGCTACAATGAGCAGTTCTTC.

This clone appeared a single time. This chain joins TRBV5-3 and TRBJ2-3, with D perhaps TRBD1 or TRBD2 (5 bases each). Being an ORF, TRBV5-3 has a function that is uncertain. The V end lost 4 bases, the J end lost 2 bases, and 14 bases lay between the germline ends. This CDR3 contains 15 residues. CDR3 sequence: CARSLLGTHTDTQYF. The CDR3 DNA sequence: TGTGCCAGAAGCCTCCTCGGGACCCACACAGATACGCAGTATTTT.